This is a list of T cell receptor beta chains from one sample in a study of T cells in Graves' hyperthyroidism and ophthalmopathy. TCRdb reanalysed the multiplex PCR reads using MiXCR and keeps one entry per CDR3 protein. This sample has around 350,000 distinct CDR3 sequences, with roughly 15% found just once. The sequenced material came from blood. The receptors were sampled from a woman aged 25 to 39 with Graves' ophthalmopathy. CDR3s include the opening cysteine and the closing phenylalanine or tryptophan.

J gene: TRBJ1-2; V gene: TRBV4-1; CDR3 protein: CASSHPVRTLPTNYGYTF
J gene: TRBJ2-2; V gene: TRBV2; CDR3 protein: CASSDLTVDTGELFF
J gene: TRBJ1-2; V gene: TRBV16; CDR3 protein: CASSHRKLYGYTF
J gene: TRBJ1-5; V gene: TRBV4-1; CDR3 protein: CASSQGTYQPQHF
J gene: TRBJ1-2; V gene: TRBV9; CDR3 protein: CASSPRSRNYGYTF
J gene: TRBJ2-1; V gene: TRBV12-3/TRBV12-4; CDR3 protein: CAAHLAGYPRNEQFF
J gene: TRBJ2-1; V gene: TRBV6-1; CDR3 protein: CASSEADGRVDEQFF
J gene: TRBJ2-3; V gene: TRBV20-1; CDR3 protein: CSVPFRGASTDTRYF
J gene: TRBJ2-5; V gene: TRBV28; CDR3 protein: CASSLYTSGGANEYF
J gene: TRBJ1-2; V gene: TRBV12-3/TRBV12-4; CDR3 protein: CASSFPAKYGYTF
J gene: TRBJ1-2; V gene: TRBV18; CDR3 protein: CASSPQSGQGDFIDTF
J gene: TRBJ2-7; V gene: TRBV7-2; CDR3 protein: CASSERGTSTLGQYF
J gene: TRBJ2-7; V gene: TRBV5-1; CDR3 protein: CASSLGQGRDEQYF
J gene: TRBJ2-7; V gene: TRBV30; CDR3 protein: CAWSPGTGDYEQYF
J gene: TRBJ2-5; V gene: TRBV3-1; CDR3 protein: CASRLTGVTQYF
J gene: TRBJ2-3; V gene: TRBV11-3; CDR3 protein: CASSSGLAGNTDTQYF
J gene: TRBJ2-3; V gene: TRBV10-1; CDR3 protein: CASSEGTDTQYF
J gene: TRBJ2-5; V gene: TRBV12-3/TRBV12-4; CDR3 protein: CASTRQGEETQYF
J gene: TRBJ1-6; V gene: TRBV28; CDR3 protein: CASSSLLGSPNSPLHF
J gene: TRBJ2-5; V gene: TRBV12-3/TRBV12-4; CDR3 protein: CASSPSEHRETQYF
J gene: TRBJ2-3; V gene: TRBV18; CDR3 protein: CASSPEAAPSTDTQYF
J gene: TRBJ2-1; V gene: TRBV18; CDR3 protein: CASFSTGGAYNEQFF
J gene: TRBJ1-2; V gene: TRBV20-1; CDR3 protein: CSAPRPGTDYGYTF
J gene: TRBJ1-6; V gene: TRBV28; CDR3 protein: CASSLVRTVNSPLHF
J gene: TRBJ2-3; V gene: TRBV20-1; CDR3 protein: CSARAGGRDTQYF
J gene: TRBJ2-3; V gene: TRBV20-1; CDR3 protein: CSAPPRLSFADTQYF
J gene: TRBJ2-4; V gene: TRBV20-1; CDR3 protein: CSGTSGGDIQYF
J gene: TRBJ2-5; V gene: TRBV18; CDR3 protein: CASSPTRAGQETQYF
J gene: TRBJ2-3; V gene: TRBV7-9; CDR3 protein: CASSFRDRATDTQYF
J gene: TRBJ1-1; V gene: TRBV20-1; CDR3 protein: CSARDPDRHTEAFF
J gene: TRBJ1-1; V gene: TRBV28; CDR3 protein: CAGIGRGNTEAFF
J gene: TRBJ1-1; V gene: TRBV13; CDR3 protein: CASSPIRTGVEAFF
J gene: TRBJ1-1; V gene: TRBV30; CDR3 protein: CADTVTEAFF
J gene: TRBJ2-7; V gene: TRBV20-1; CDR3 protein: CSARIGISYEQYF
J gene: TRBJ1-1; V gene: TRBV7-6; CDR3 protein: CASSSLPTVNTEAFF
J gene: TRBJ1-4; V gene: TRBV5-1; CDR3 protein: CASSPSRQDEKLFF
J gene: TRBJ2-5; V gene: TRBV12-3/TRBV12-4; CDR3 protein: CASRLRLAGEETQYF
J gene: TRBJ1-5; V gene: TRBV3-1; CDR3 protein: CASSQGGSLSNQPQHF
J gene: TRBJ2-1; V gene: TRBV12-3/TRBV12-4; CDR3 protein: CASSYSNWFF
J gene: TRBJ2-2; V gene: TRBV4-1; CDR3 protein: CASSARRGIGELFF
J gene: TRBJ2-5; V gene: TRBV7-9; CDR3 protein: CASSLHSTAETQYF
J gene: TRBJ1-1; V gene: TRBV12-3/TRBV12-4; CDR3 protein: CASSPGVRNTEAFF
J gene: TRBJ1-3; V gene: TRBV20-1; CDR3 protein: CSARAIDGRNTIYF
J gene: TRBJ2-3; V gene: TRBV27; CDR3 protein: CASSLGTPRDTQYF
J gene: TRBJ1-4; V gene: TRBV6-1; CDR3 protein: CASIPQGEDEKLFF
J gene: TRBJ1-2; V gene: TRBV12-3/TRBV12-4; CDR3 protein: CASSSGTGGADCGYTF
J gene: TRBJ2-1; V gene: TRBV6-1; CDR3 protein: CATRRQIYNEQFF
J gene: TRBJ1-5; V gene: TRBV3-1; CDR3 protein: CASSQDGSSNQPQHF
J gene: TRBJ2-5; V gene: TRBV7-6; CDR3 protein: CASSLVRTPQETQYF
J gene: TRBJ1-1; V gene: TRBV3-1; CDR3 protein: CASSRPGQMNTEAFF
J gene: TRBJ2-1; V gene: TRBV11-2; CDR3 protein: CASSTGGPLNEQFF
J gene: TRBJ2-1; V gene: TRBV18; CDR3 protein: CASSPRQGSDEQFF
J gene: TRBJ2-2; V gene: TRBV20-1; CDR3 protein: CSATGTGGPGELFF
J gene: TRBJ2-3; V gene: TRBV6-5; CDR3 protein: CASSYGDLTDTQYF
J gene: TRBJ2-1; V gene: TRBV9; CDR3 protein: CASSVGTINEQFF